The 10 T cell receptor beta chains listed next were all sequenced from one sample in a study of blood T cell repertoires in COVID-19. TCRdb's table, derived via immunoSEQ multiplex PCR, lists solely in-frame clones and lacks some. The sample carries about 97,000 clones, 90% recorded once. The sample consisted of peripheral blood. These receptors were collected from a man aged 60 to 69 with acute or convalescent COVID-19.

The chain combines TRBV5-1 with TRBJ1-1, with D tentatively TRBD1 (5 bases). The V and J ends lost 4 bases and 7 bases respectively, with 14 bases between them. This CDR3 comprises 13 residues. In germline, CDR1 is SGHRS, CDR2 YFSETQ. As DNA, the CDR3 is TGCGCCAGCAGCGTTCAGGGCGCCCTTGAAGCTTTCTTT. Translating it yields CASSVQGALEAFF.

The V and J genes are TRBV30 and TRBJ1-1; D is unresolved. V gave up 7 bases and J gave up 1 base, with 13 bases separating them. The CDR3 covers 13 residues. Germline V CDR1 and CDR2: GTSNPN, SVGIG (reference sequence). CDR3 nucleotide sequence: TGTGCCTCAGCGTTTGGCGGGAACACTGAAGCTTTCTTT. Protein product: CASAFGGNTEAFF.

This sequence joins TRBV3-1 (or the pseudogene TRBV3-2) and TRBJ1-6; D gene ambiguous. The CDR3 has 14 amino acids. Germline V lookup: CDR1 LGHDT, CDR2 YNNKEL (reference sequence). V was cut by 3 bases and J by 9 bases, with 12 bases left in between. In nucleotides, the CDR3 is TGTGCCAGCAGCCAGAGGGCTACGGGTTCACCCCTCCACTTT. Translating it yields CASSQRATGSPLHF.

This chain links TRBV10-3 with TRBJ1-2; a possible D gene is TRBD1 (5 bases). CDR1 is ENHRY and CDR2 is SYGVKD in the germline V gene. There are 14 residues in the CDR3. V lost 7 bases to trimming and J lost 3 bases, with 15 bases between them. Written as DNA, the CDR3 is TGTGCCATCAATTACAGGCTTGCCCACTATGGCTACACCTTC. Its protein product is CAINYRLAHYGYTF.

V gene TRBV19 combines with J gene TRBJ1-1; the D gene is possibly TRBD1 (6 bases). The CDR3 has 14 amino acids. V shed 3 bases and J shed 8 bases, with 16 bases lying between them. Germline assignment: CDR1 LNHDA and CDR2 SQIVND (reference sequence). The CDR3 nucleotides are TGTGCCAGTAGTATGGGCAGGGGAAAGGGGGAAGCTTTCTTT. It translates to CASSMGRGKGEAFF.

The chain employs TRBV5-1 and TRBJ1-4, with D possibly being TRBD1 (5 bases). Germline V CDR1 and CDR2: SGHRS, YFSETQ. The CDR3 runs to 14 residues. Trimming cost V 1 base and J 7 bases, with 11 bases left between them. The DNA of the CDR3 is TGCGCCAGCAGCTTGCAAGGGGTTCGTGAAAAACTGTTTTTT. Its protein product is CASSLQGVREKLFF.

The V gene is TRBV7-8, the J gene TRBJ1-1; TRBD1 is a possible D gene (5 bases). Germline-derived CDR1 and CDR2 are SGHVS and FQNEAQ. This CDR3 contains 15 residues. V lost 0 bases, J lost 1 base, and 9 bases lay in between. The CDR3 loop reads CASSLAGQQNTEAFF. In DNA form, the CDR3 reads TGTGCCAGCAGCTTAGCGGGGCAGCAGAACACTGAAGCTTTCTTT.

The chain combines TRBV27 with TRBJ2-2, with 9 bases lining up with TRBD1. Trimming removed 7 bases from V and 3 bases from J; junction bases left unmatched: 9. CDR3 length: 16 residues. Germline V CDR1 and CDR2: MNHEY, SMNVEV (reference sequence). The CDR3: CASKNGQGSDTGELFF. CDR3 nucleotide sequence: TGTGCCAGCAAAAACGGACAGGGGTCGGACACCGGGGAGCTGTTTTTT.

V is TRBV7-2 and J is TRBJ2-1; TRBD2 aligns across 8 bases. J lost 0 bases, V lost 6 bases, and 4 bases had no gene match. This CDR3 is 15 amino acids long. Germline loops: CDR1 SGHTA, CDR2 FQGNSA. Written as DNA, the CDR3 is TGTGCCAGCAGACCACGGGGGGGCTCCTACAATGAGCAGTTCTTC. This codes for CASRPRGGSYNEQFF. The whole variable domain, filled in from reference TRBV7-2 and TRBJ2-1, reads GAGVSQSPSNKVTEKGKDVELRCDPISGHTALYWYRQSLGQGLEFLIYFQGNSAPDKSGLPSDRFSAERTGGSVSTLTIQRTQQEDSAVYLCASRPRGGSYNEQFFGPGTRLTVL.

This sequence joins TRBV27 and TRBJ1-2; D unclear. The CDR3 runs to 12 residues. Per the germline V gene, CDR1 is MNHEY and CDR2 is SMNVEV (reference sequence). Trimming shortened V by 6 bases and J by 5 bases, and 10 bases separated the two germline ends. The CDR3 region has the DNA TGTGCCAGCAGAGAGACAAAATATGGCTACACCTTC. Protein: CASRETKYGYTF.